Each of the 3 T cell receptor beta chains below was sequenced from the same sample in a study of T-cell reconstitution after alpha-beta-depleted transplantation in children. Unique molecular identifiers were used in preparing the TCRbeta library. One entry per CDR3 protein results from TCRdb running MiXCR on the PCR reads. The table has about 150,000 distinct CDR3 sequences, about 9% seen once. The sequencing used PBMCs, mostly from graft donor cells, collected 180 days after TCRalphabeta/CD19-depleted stem cell transplant. The receptors here all came from a female patient aged 2-15 years who had a stem cell transplant for congenital amegakaryocytic thrombocytopenia, so the T cells may come from the graft donor.

A note on this clonotype: A much larger clone is a single base away; this may be a read error. The rearrangement joins TRBV7-2 to TRBJ1-1; D unclear. The CDR3 contains 15 residues. The germline V gene encodes CDR1 SGHTA and CDR2 FQGNSA. Trimming pared 4 bases from V and 3 bases from J, leaving 15 bases between. CDR3 protein: CASSSLSAWHTEAFF. The DNA of the CDR3 is TGTGCCAGCAGCTCCCTAAGTGCTTGGCACACTGAAGCTTTCTTT.

This clonotype was detected a few times. V gene TRBV4-2 combines with J gene TRBJ1-4, with D unresolved. V shed 4 bases and J shed 4 bases, with 10 bases lying between them. CDR1 is LGHNA, CDR2 YNFKEQ, per germline. The CDR3 contains 14 residues. CDR3 in DNA: TGTGCCAGCAGCCCCAGACGGGATAATGAAAAACTGTTTTTT. This encodes CASSPRRDNEKLFF.

This CDR3 is CASSWGVGSGNTIYF. CDR3 in DNA: TGTGCCAGCAGCTGGGGAGTGGGATCTGGAAACACCATATATTTT. J is TRBJ1-3 and V is TRBV28; D not certain. CDR1 and CDR2 from the germline V gene are MDHEN and SYDVKM. This CDR3 contains 15 residues. The V and J ends lost 6 bases and 1 base respectively, with 13 bases between them.